The present entry profiles one TCR beta chain with its context. This record comes from a study of blood T cells in healthy people across ages. Study-level information: Per every two T cells, about one barcoded beta molecule was captured by template switching.

The V gene's germline CDR1 is LGHNT and CDR2 FRNRAP. V lost 7 bases, J lost 5 bases, and 15 bases lay in between. This CDR3 has 14 amino acids. For the second PCR, which ran for about 7 to 11 cycles, a sample-barcoded 5' primer and a J-beta primer mix were used. TCRdb fed the 5' RACE reads into MiXCR, producing one record per CDR3 protein. This sample has 1.5 million to 2 million distinct CDR3 sequences; over 25% occur once, and the top ten carry approximately 7.7%. Sequenced input: blood. The chain links TRBV12-5 to TRBJ1-5; possibly TRBD1 for D (5 bases). The receptor was derived from a woman in her 30s in good health. CDR3 DNA: TGTGCTAGTGTGGGGCCGGTAGGGGATCAGCCCCAGCATTTT. The encoded protein is CASVGPVGDQPQHF.